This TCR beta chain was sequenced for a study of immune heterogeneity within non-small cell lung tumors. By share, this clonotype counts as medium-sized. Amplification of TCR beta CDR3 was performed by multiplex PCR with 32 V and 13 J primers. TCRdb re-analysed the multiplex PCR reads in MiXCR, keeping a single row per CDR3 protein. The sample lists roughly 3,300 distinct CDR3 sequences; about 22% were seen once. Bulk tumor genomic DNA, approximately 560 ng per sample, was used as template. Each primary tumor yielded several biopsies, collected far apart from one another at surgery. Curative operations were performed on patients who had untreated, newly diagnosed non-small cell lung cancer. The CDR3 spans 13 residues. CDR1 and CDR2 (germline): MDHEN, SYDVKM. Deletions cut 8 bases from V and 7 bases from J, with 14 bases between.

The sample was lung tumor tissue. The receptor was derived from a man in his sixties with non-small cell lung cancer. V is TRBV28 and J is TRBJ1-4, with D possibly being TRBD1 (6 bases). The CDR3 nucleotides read TGTGCCAGCTCGGGGGGACACCTTGAAAAACTGTTTTTT. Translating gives CASSGGHLEKLFF.